The 5 T cell receptor beta chains below come from one sample, sequenced in a study of cytomegalovirus exposure and HLA in healthy donors. Repertoires were generated with immunoSEQ multiplex PCR, while TCRdb's copy carries only in-frame clones and drops some. The profile shows about 74,000 clones, approximately 95% of them singletons. Material for sequencing was PBMCs. These receptors came from a man aged 18 to 35 in good health and CMV-seropositive.

This rearrangement joins TRBV5-5 to TRBJ1-5; D possibly corresponds to TRBD1 (6 bases). The germline V gene has CDR1 SGHKS and CDR2 YYEKEE (reference sequence). The CDR3 consists of 14 residues. Trimming took off 5 bases at V and 10 bases at J, with 19 bases between the two ends. Here the CDR3 reads CASSQTGNARPQHF. The DNA of the CDR3 is TGTGCCAGCAGTCAAACAGGGAACGCGCGCCCCCAGCATTTT. Full variable domain (missing parts from reference TRBV5-5 and TRBJ1-5): DAGVTQSPTHLIKTRGQQVTLRCSPISGHKSVSWYQQVLGQGPQFIFQYYEKEERGRGNFPDRFSARQFPNYSSELNVNALLLGDSALYLCASSQTGNARPQHFGDGTRLSIL.

This sequence joins TRBV28 and TRBJ2-3; 8 nucleotides align to TRBD2. The germline CDR1 and CDR2 sequences are MDHEN and SYDVKM. The CDR3 totals 15 residues. The V segment lost 9 bases and the J segment 2 bases; nucleotides outside the gene matches: 10. The CDR3 spells CASASTSVYTDTQYF. CDR3 nucleotide sequence: TGTGCCAGTGCGTCGACTAGCGTTTACACAGATACGCAGTATTTT.

Here the CDR3 reads CASAREISYEQYF. In DNA, the CDR3 is TGTGCGTCCGCCAGGGAAATCTCCTACGAGCAGTACTTC. The V gene is TRBV27, the J gene TRBJ2-7; a possible D gene is TRBD1 (5 bases). CDR3 length equals 13 residues. Germline CDR1 reads MNHEY; CDR2 reads SMNVEV (reference sequence).

This sequence joins TRBV9 and TRBJ1-3, with 8 bases lining up with TRBD1. Looked up from germline, CDR1 is SGDLS and CDR2 is YYNGEE. The CDR3 is 15 amino acids. V lost 2 bases, J lost 6 bases, and 7 bases stayed unmatched. Here the CDR3 reads CASSVAGQELNTIYF. As DNA, the CDR3 is TGTGCCAGCAGCGTCGCGGGACAGGAATTAAACACCATATATTTT. Filled out from reference TRBV9 and TRBJ1-3, the complete variable domain reads DSGVTQTPKHLITATGQRVTLRCSPRSGDLSVYWYQQSLDQGLQFLIQYYNGEERAKGNILERFSAQQFPDLHSELNLSSLELGDSALYFCASSVAGQELNTIYFGEGSWLTVV.

This chain connects TRBV6-5 to TRBJ1-3; D is perhaps TRBD1 (5 bases). Germline lookup yields CDR1 MNHEY and CDR2 SVGAGI. The CDR3 consists of 14 residues. V lost 4 bases to trimming and J lost 3 bases, with 10 bases between them. The CDR3 DNA follows: TGTGCCAGCAGTTTAGGGGCCGGTGGAAACACCATATATTTT. This translates into CASSLGAGGNTIYF.